A selection of T cell receptor beta chains follows, all from one sample in a study of cytomegalovirus exposure and HLA in healthy donors. The table came from immunoSEQ multiplex PCR; TCRdb's copy has only in-frame clones and leaves some out. The sample includes tens of thousands of clones, 92% of them seen just once. The sample was PBMCs. All receptors come from a man aged 18-30 years in good health and CMV-seropositive. The CDR3 runs from the conserved cysteine through the conserved F or W. The D gene is left open where the match is weak. For some rows the clone size is stated as once, few or many, or as a class when expanded; others skip it.

length	size	V	J	D	DNA	CDR3
14	-	TRBV6-5	TRBJ2-7	TRBD2	TGTGCCAGCAGTCACGGGGGGGCCCGCTACGAGCAGTACTTC	CASSHGGARYEQYF
15	-	TRBV6-5	TRBJ2-6	-	TGTGCCAGCAGTTACTTGCAGTCCGGGGCCAACGTCCTGACTTTC	CASSYLQSGANVLTF
15	-	TRBV28	TRBJ1-4	TRBD1	TGTGCCAGCAACACTCAGGGGGCGAGAGACGAAAAACTGTTTTTT	CASNTQGARDEKLFF
16	-	TRBV5-1	TRBJ1-4	TRBD1	TGCGCCAGCAGCTTGGTGGATGGACAGGTCCGTGAAAAACTGTTTTTT	CASSLVDGQVREKLFF
15	-	TRBV11-2	TRBJ1-1	TRBD1	TGTGCCAGCAGCAAGGACAGGGGGAGGGACACTGAAGCTTTCTTT	CASSKDRGRDTEAFF
14	once	TRBV27	TRBJ1-5	-	TGTGCCAGCAGGGCTGGTCATAGCAATCAGCCCCAGCATTTT	CASRAGHSNQPQHF
16	few	TRBV7-8	TRBJ2-1	TRBD2	TGTGCCAGCAGCTCGACTAGCGGGGCCGACTACAATGAGCAGTTCTTC	CASSSTSGADYNEQFF
15	-	TRBV29-1	TRBJ2-7	TRBD1	TGCAGCGCCCGCTACGGGACAGGGCGCCCCTACGAGCAGTACTTC	CSARYGTGRPYEQYF
17	once	TRBV28	TRBJ2-4	TRBD1	TGTGCCAGCAGCTCCGCGGGACAGGCTCTAACCAAAAACATTCAGTACTTC	CASSSAGQALTKNIQYF
13	-	TRBV15	TRBJ1-2	-	TGTGCCACCAGTTATAAACGGGGCTATGGCTACACCTTC	CATSYKRGYGYTF
12	-	TRBV6-5	TRBJ2-7	TRBD1	TGTGCCACACGGACAGGGCCCTACGAGCAGTACTTC	CATRTGPYEQYF
15	-	TRBV5-4	TRBJ2-5	-	TGTGCCAGCAGCTTGGTCTCAGGGGGGCAAGAGACCCAGTACTTC	CASSLVSGGQETQYF
15	once	TRBV30	TRBJ1-2	-	TGTGCCTGGAGCGGCCTCGGGGAGGCACCCTATGGCTACACCTTC	CAWSGLGEAPYGYTF
11	-	TRBV6-1	TRBJ2-5	-	TGTGCCAGCAGTGATGCGCAGACCCAGTACTTC	CASSDAQTQYF
14	-	TRBV29-1	TRBJ1-1	-	TGCAGCGTTGATAGCGGGGGATACGGCACTGAAGCTTTCTTT	CSVDSGGYGTEAFF
15	-	TRBV2	TRBJ2-3	-	TGTGCCATTATCTCGGTCACGAATCACACAGATACGCAGTATTTT	CAIISVTNHTDTQYF
15	-	TRBV27	TRBJ1-3	TRBD1	TGTGCCAGCAGTAGACAGGGGGCGTTGGGAAACACCATATATTTT	CASSRQGALGNTIYF
14	-	TRBV11-2	TRBJ2-5	-	TGTGCCAGCAGCTCCCCCAGCGAGGGAGGGACCCAGTACTTC	CASSSPSEGGTQYF
18	-	TRBV23-1	TRBJ2-3	TRBD2	TGCGCCAGCAGTCGGGGACTAGCGCCAAGGGTCCCCACAGATACGCAGTATTTT	CASSRGLAPRVPTDTQYF
16	-	TRBV25-1	TRBJ2-5	TRBD2	TGTGCCAGCAGTGAGGCGACTAGCGGGAGGGTGGAGACCCAGTACTTC	CASSEATSGRVETQYF
12	-	TRBV2	TRBJ2-3	-	TGTGCCAGCAGTGAAAGGGGAGATACGCAGTATTTT	CASSERGDTQYF
16	-	TRBV30	TRBJ2-7	TRBD2	TGTGCCTGGACCTCGCCTACTAGCGGGAGGGCGTATGAGCAGTACTTC	CAWTSPTSGRAYEQYF
15	-	TRBV5-1	TRBJ2-2	TRBD1	TGCGCCAGCAGCTACGGGACAGGAGACACCGGGGAGCTGTTTTTT	CASSYGTGDTGELFF
16	-	TRBV27	TRBJ1-1	-	TGTGCCAGCTCCCGTCAGGGGTCACGGTTCAACACTGAAGCTTTCTTT	CASSRQGSRFNTEAFF
14	medium-sized	TRBV6-4	TRBJ2-1	TRBD2	TGTGCCAGCAGTGGGACTAGCGACTACAATGAGCAGTTCTTC	CASSGTSDYNEQFF
14	-	TRBV28	TRBJ2-2	TRBD1	TGTGCCAGCGGGGGGACAGGGGTGACCGGGGAGCTGTTTTTT	CASGGTGVTGELFF
17	-	TRBV27	TRBJ1-5	TRBD1	TGTGCCGGACAGGGGCGCCTCAACCATTATAGCAATCAGCCCCAGCATTTT	CAGQGRLNHYSNQPQHF
15	once	TRBV15	TRBJ1-5	TRBD1	TGTGCCACCAGCAGAGCGAGACAGGGGGATCAGCCCCAGCATTTT	CATSRARQGDQPQHF
15	-	TRBV5-6	TRBJ1-1	-	TGTGCCAGCAGCTTGACAGCCTCGCGGGGCACTGAAGCTTTCTTT	CASSLTASRGTEAFF
13	-	TRBV5-1	TRBJ1-5	-	TGCGCCAGCAGCTTAACGGGAAATCAGCCCCAGCATTTT	CASSLTGNQPQHF
15	-	TRBV6-6	TRBJ2-7	TRBD2	TGTGCCAGCAGTTACGGGACTAGCGGGAGGTACGAGCAGTACTTC	CASSYGTSGRYEQYF
12	-	TRBV28	TRBJ2-3	-	TGTGCCAGCAGTGGCCGGGCAGATACGCAGTATTTT	CASSGRADTQYF
15	-	TRBV6-5	TRBJ2-1	TRBD2	TGTGCCAGCAGTTATAGCGGGGGCTCCTACAATGAGCAGTTCTTC	CASSYSGGSYNEQFF
14	-	TRBV10-1	TRBJ2-5	TRBD2	TGCGCCAGCAGTCTTAGCGGGAGTCCGGAGACCCAGTACTTC	CASSLSGSPETQYF
17	-	TRBV28	TRBJ2-1	-	TGTGCCAGCAGCCCCGCCTGGCGGAACCGCGCCTACAATGAGCAGTTCTTC	CASSPAWRNRAYNEQFF
15	medium-sized	TRBV5-1	TRBJ1-1	-	TGCGCCAGCAGCTTGGGAAGGGGGATGAACACTGAAGCTTTCTTT	CASSLGRGMNTEAFF
14	-	TRBV2	TRBJ2-3	-	TGTGCCAGCGCGGACAGTACAGTTACAGATACGCAGTATTTT	CASADSTVTDTQYF
14	-	TRBV2	TRBJ1-2	TRBD1	TGTGCCAGCAGGGTGGGACAGAACAACTATGGCTACACCTTC	CASRVGQNNYGYTF
12	-	TRBV19	TRBJ2-7	-	TGTGCCAGTAGTACACAGGGCTACGAGCAGTACTTC	CASSTQGYEQYF
15	-	TRBV5-1	TRBJ2-1	TRBD1	TGCGCCAGCAGCTCTGCAGGGGGCCCCGCCAATGAGCAGTTCTTC	CASSSAGGPANEQFF
17	-	TRBV7-9	TRBJ2-3	-	TGTGCCAGCAGCCTGACCCGGTCAGGGAGGTGGGCAGATACGCAGTATTTT	CASSLTRSGRWADTQYF
16	-	TRBV5-6	TRBJ1-2	-	TGTGCCAGCAGCTTCGATGGGGGGGCGGATAACTATGGCTACACCTTC	CASSFDGGADNYGYTF
15	-	TRBV5-4	TRBJ2-1	TRBD2	TGTGCCAGCAGCCCTAGCGGGAGGCCAAAAAATGAGCAGTTCTTC	CASSPSGRPKNEQFF
15	-	TRBV28	TRBJ2-1	TRBD2	TGTGCCAGCAGTTTAGGACTAGCGGGAGTCGATGAGCAGTTCTTC	CASSLGLAGVDEQFF
13	-	TRBV10-3	TRBJ1-1	-	TGTGCCATTCAGGGCCGCTCGAACACTGAAGCTTTCTTT	CAIQGRSNTEAFF
16	-	TRBV7-9	TRBJ2-1	TRBD2	TGTGCCAGCAGCTCCCAGACTAGCGGGGGCTACAATGAGCAGTTCTTC	CASSSQTSGGYNEQFF